The table lists the clone carrying this TCR beta chain with many counts. Its antigen is undetermined. The germline CDR1 and CDR2 sequences are SGHTA and FQGNSA. The CDR3 is 13 amino acids. Between the trimmed V and J ends, which lost 3 bases and 7 bases, there was a span of 10 bases. The entry originates in a study of identical twins. Regarding the study as a whole: Among out-of-frame alpha sequences shared by twins, low generation probability occurred in excess. Among beta out-of-frame sequences, excess sharing between twins appeared weaker.

After template switching added a universal primer site, the resulting cDNA carried unique molecular identifiers. TCRdb reprocessed the 5' RACE reads via MiXCR and lists one record per CDR3 protein. The table includes 260,000 or so distinct CDR3 sequences, 7.5% detected once. This same sample was also part of a study on yellow fever vaccine responses in identical twins.

This chain joins TRBV7-2 and TRBJ2-1; D is possibly TRBD2 (6 bases). The receptor's source is a woman aged 18-29 years in good health. The specimen was CD8+ T cells sorted from blood. The CDR3: CASSFYSGNEQFF. The DNA of the CDR3 is TGTGCCAGCAGCTTCTATAGCGGAAATGAGCAGTTCTTC.